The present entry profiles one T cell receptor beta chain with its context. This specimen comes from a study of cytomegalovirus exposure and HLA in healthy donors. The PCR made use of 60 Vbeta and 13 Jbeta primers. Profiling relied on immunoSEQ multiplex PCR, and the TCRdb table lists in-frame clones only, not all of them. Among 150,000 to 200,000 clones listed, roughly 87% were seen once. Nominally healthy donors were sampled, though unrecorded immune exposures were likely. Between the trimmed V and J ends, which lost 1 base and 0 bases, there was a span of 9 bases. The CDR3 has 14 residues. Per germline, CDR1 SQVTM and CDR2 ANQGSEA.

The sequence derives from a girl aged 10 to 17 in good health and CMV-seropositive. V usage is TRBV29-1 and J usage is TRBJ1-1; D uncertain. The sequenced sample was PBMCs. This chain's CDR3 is CSVEGVLVNTEAFF. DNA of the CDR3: TGCAGCGTTGAAGGTGTGTTAGTGAACACTGAAGCTTTCTTT.